This is a list of T cell receptor beta chains from one sample in a study of blood T cell repertoires in COVID-19. Here immunoSEQ multiplex PCR was the method, and the copy in TCRdb shows in-frame clones only, minus some. The sample lists over 95,000 clones, roughly 78% seen once, with less than 20% in the top ten. Material: peripheral blood. The receptor source for this set is an elderly woman with active or convalescent COVID-19. Both conserved end residues are part of each CDR3. D genes are given only for firm matches. Rows give clone size only sometimes, using once, few, many, or a class for an expanded clone.

>.|TRBV19|TRBJ2-2|.
TGTGCCAGTAGTATAGATCGGGCCGGGGAGCTGTTTTTT
CASSIDRAGELFF
>.|TRBV19|TRBJ2-7|.
TGTGCCAGTAGTAGAAAGGGACACCTCTACGAGCAGTACTTC
CASSRKGHLYEQYF
>.|TRBV7-2|TRBJ2-4|.
TGTGCCAGCAGCGCTAGTGGTCGGGATAAAAACATTCAGTACTTC
CASSASGRDKNIQYF
>few|TRBV2|TRBJ1-1|.
TGTGCCAGCAGGGGGAGGGCTAGCACTGAAGCTTTCTTT
CASRGRASTEAFF
>.|TRBV2|TRBJ1-5|.
TGTGCCAGCAGTGAGTGGACAAGGGGCAATCAGCCCCAGCATTTT
CASSEWTRGNQPQHF
>once|TRBV5-5|TRBJ2-2|.
TGTGCCAGCAGCTTGATGGACCTAGCAACCGGGGAGCTGTTTTTT
CASSLMDLATGELFF
>.|TRBV28|TRBJ1-1|.
TGTGCCAGCAGCCCGGGGACTTTCCCTGAAGCTTTCTTT
CASSPGTFPEAFF
>.|TRBV6-5|TRBJ1-2|.
TGTGCCAGCCTAGGGGAGGGAGCTAACTATGGCTACACCTTC
CASLGEGANYGYTF
>.|TRBV28|TRBJ2-3|.
TGTGCCAGCAGCCCAGGACTTCTAAGCACAGATACGCAGTATTTT
CASSPGLLSTDTQYF
>.|TRBV5-1|TRBJ2-1|TRBD1
TGTGCCAGCAGCTTGGGGGACAGGTACAATGAGCAGTTCTTC
CASSLGDRYNEQFF
>.|TRBV20-1|TRBJ2-1|TRBD2
TGCAGTGCTAGTCTAGCGGGACCCGATGAGCAGTTCTTC
CSASLAGPDEQFF
>.|TRBV7-3|TRBJ1-4|TRBD1
TGTGCCAGCAGCTTAACGGGACAGGGGGCCCATCGGGGTTGGGATGGAAAACTGTTTTTT
CASSLTGQGAHRGWDGKLFF
>.|TRBV10-3|TRBJ2-7|TRBD1
TGTGCCATCAGGGGGACAGGTACCGCCTACGAGCAGTACTTC
CAIRGTGTAYEQYF
>.|TRBV6-5|TRBJ1-1|TRBD1
TGTGCCAGCAGGACTATCGGAGGGGGCGCTTTCTTT
CASRTIGGGAFF
>.|TRBV7-9|TRBJ1-4|.
TGTGCCAGCAGCTTAAAGGGGGCTAATGAAAAACTGTTTTTT
CASSLKGANEKLFF
>.|TRBV5-6|TRBJ1-2|.
TGTGCCAGCAGCCCAGGGCCCCTCTCTGGTTATGGCTACACCTTC
CASSPGPLSGYGYTF
>.|TRBV2|TRBJ2-7|.
TGTGCCAGCAGTGACCGCAGGGCAACCTACGAGCAGTACTTC
CASSDRRATYEQYF
>.|TRBV7-3|TRBJ2-2|.
TGTGCCAGCAGCTTATTAGCGGAAGCGAACACCGGGGAGCTGTTTTTT
CASSLLAEANTGELFF
>.|TRBV6-6|TRBJ1-1|.
TGTGCCAGCAGGGTCAGGTCGCCCATGGACACTGAAGCTTTCTTT
CASRVRSPMDTEAFF
>.|TRBV19|TRBJ2-7|.
TGTGCCAGTAGTATCCCAGGGGAAGACGCCTACGAGCAGTACTTC
CASSIPGEDAYEQYF
>.|TRBV5-1|TRBJ2-7|TRBD1
TGCGCCAGCAGCTCCGGGACAGGGAGCTCCTACGAGCAGTACTTC
CASSSGTGSSYEQYF
>.|TRBV5-6|TRBJ2-7|TRBD2
TGTGCCAGCAGCTTGGAAAGGGCAGGGACTAGCGGGAGTCTGTACGAGCAGTACTTC
CASSLERAGTSGSLYEQYF
>.|TRBV19|TRBJ2-3|.
TGTGCCAGTAGTTTTGACGAGGCGAGTAACACAGATACGCAGTATTTT
CASSFDEASNTDTQYF
>.|TRBV5-1|TRBJ1-4|TRBD1
TGTGCCAGCAGCTCGGACCGACAGGGAATGAATGAAAAACTGTTTTTT
CASSSDRQGMNEKLFF
>.|TRBV5-1|TRBJ2-7|.
TGCGCCAGCAGCTTGGGCGGGACCTACGAGCAGTACTTC
CASSLGGTYEQYF
>.|TRBV6-1|TRBJ2-7|.
TGTGCCAGCAGACCGAGTGGGGGGACCTACGAGCAGTACTTC
CASRPSGGTYEQYF
>.|TRBV7-9|TRBJ1-4|.
TGTGCCAGCAGCTTAGAGGTCGGGGGGACTAATGAAAAACTGTTTTTT
CASSLEVGGTNEKLFF
>few|TRBV9|TRBJ2-1|.
TGTGCCAGCAGCGGAGAACCCAGGGGCGGTTGGAATGAGCAGTTCTTC
CASSGEPRGGWNEQFF
>.|TRBV5-1|TRBJ2-1|.
TGCGCCAGCAGCTCCTCGGAGGGCGGATCCTACAATGAGCAGTTCTTC
CASSSSEGGSYNEQFF
>.|TRBV9|TRBJ1-3|TRBD1
TGTGCCAGCAGCGTAGGACAGGGGGCCTCTGGAAACACCATATATTTT
CASSVGQGASGNTIYF
>once|TRBV2|TRBJ2-5|.
TGTGCCAGCAAATCAGACAGAGAGACCCAGTACTTC
CASKSDRETQYF
>.|TRBV19|TRBJ2-7|.
TGTGCCAGTAGTATAGTAGGGGCTCCAGCCTCCGAGCAGTACTTC
CASSIVGAPASEQYF
>.|TRBV5-4|TRBJ2-1|.
TGTGCCAGCAGCTCCGGCGGCGGGAACTTGAATGAGCAGTTCTTC
CASSSGGGNLNEQFF
>.|TRBV11-2|TRBJ1-4|TRBD1
TGTGCCAGCAGCTTAAATACAGGGGTTAGTGAAAAACTGTTTTTT
CASSLNTGVSEKLFF
>.|TRBV9|TRBJ1-6|TRBD1
TGTGCCAGCAGCAAGACCGGGACAGGACATTCACCCCTCCACTTT
CASSKTGTGHSPLHF
>.|TRBV12-3/TRBV12-4|TRBJ2-3|.
TGTGCCAGCAGTCGCCAGGGGCCAGATACGCAGTATTTT
CASSRQGPDTQYF